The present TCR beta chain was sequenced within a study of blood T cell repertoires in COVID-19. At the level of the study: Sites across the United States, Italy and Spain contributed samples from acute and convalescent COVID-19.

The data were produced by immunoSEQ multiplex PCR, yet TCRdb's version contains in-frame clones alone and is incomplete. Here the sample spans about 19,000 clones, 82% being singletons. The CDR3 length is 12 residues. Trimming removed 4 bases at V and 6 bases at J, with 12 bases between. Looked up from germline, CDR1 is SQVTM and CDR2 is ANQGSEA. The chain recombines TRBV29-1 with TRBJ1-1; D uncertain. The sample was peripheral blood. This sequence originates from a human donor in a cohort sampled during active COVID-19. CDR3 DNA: TGCAGCGTTGGCACAGCAGTATCTGAAGCTTTCTTT. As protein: CSVGTAVSEAFF.